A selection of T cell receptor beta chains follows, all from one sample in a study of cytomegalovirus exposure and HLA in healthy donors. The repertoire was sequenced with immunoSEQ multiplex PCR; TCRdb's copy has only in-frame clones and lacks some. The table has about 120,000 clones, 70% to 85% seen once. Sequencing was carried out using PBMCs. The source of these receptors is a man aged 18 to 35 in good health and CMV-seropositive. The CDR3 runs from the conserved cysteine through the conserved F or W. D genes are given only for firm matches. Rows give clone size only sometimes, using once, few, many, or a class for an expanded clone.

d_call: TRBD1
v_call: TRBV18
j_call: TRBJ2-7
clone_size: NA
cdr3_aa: CASSHAVVGTGLDEQYF
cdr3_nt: TGTGCCAGCTCACACGCGGTAGTTGGGACAGGGTTAGACGAGCAGTACTTC

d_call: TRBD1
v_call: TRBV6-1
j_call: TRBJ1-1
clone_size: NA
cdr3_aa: CASSEMGSGGPNTEAFF
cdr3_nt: TGTGCCAGCAGTGAAATGGGGTCAGGGGGGCCGAACACTGAAGCTTTCTTT

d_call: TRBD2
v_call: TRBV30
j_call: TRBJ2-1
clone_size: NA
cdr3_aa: CASPRTSGDLDEQFF
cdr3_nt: TGTGCCTCACCCCGGACTAGCGGAGACCTCGATGAGCAGTTCTTC

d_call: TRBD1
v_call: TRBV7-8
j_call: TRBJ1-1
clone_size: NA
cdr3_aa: CASSPRQGLMVNTEAFF
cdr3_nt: TGTGCCAGCAGCCCTAGACAGGGGCTGATGGTTAACACTGAAGCTTTCTTT

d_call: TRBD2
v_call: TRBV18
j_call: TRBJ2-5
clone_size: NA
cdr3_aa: CASSPLTSVEETQYF
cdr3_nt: TGTGCCAGCTCACCCCTGACTAGCGTGGAGGAGACCCAGTACTTC

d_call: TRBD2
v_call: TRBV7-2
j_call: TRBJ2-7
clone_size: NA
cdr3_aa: CASSVGLAGGAWGYEQYF
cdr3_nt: TGTGCCAGCAGCGTAGGACTAGCGGGGGGCGCCTGGGGATACGAGCAGTACTTC

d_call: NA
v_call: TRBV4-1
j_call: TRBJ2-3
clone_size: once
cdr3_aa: CASSQDQDTLSTDTQYF
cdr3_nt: TGCGCCAGCAGCCAAGATCAAGACACTCTTAGCACAGATACGCAGTATTTT

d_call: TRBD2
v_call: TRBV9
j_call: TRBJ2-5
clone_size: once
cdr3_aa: CASSALAGVTQETQYF
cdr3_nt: TGTGCCAGCAGCGCACTAGCGGGGGTTACACAAGAGACCCAGTACTTC

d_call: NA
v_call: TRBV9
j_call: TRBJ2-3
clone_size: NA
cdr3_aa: CASSVEFAGTDTQYF
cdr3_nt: TGTGCCAGCAGCGTAGAATTCGCGGGCACAGATACGCAGTATTTT

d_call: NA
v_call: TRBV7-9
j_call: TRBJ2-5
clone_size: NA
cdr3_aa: CASSLDVGANQETQYF
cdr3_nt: TGTGCCAGCAGCTTAGATGTTGGGGCTAACCAAGAGACCCAGTACTTC

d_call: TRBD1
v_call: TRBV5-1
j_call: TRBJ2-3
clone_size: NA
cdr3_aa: CASSVNRGDTQYF
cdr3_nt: TGCGCCAGCAGCGTGAACAGGGGAGATACGCAGTATTTT

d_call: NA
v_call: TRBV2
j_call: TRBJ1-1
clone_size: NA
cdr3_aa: CASRQNMNTEAFF
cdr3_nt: TGTGCCAGCAGACAGAACATGAACACTGAAGCTTTCTTT

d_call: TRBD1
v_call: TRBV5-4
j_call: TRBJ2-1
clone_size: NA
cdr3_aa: CASEQAGGSRNEQFF
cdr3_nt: TGTGCCAGCGAGCAGGCAGGGGGTAGTCGGAATGAGCAGTTCTTC

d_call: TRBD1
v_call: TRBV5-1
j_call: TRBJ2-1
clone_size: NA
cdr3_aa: CASSRGQGYYNEQFF
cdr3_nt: TGCGCCAGCAGCCGGGGACAGGGATACTACAATGAGCAGTTCTTC

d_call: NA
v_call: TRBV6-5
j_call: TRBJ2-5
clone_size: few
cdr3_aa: CASSSRETQYF
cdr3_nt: TGTGCCAGCAGTAGCCGGGAGACCCAGTACTTC

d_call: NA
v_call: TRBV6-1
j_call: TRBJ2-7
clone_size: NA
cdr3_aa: CASSDGGNLYEQYF
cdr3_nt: TGTGCCAGCAGTGATGGCGGGAACCTTTACGAGCAGTACTTC

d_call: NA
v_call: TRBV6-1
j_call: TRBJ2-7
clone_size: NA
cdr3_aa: CASSEAWRSYEQYF
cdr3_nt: TGTGCCAGCAGTGAAGCTTGGCGGAGCTACGAGCAGTACTTC

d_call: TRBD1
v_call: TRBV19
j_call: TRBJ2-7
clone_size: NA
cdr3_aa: CASSLGGTGSYEQYF
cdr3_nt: TGTGCCAGTAGTCTCGGCGGGACAGGGTCCTACGAGCAGTACTTC

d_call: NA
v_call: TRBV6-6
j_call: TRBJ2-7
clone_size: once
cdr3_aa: CASSEGSYEQYF
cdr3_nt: TGTGCCAGCAGCGAGGGATCCTACGAGCAGTACTTC

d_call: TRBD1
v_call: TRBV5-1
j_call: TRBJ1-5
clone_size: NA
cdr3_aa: CASSPRGFDQPQHF
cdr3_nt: TGCGCCAGCAGCCCCAGGGGGTTCGATCAGCCCCAGCATTTT

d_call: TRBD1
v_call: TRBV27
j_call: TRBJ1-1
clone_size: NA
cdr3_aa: CASSLQGANTEAFF
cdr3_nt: TGTGCCAGCAGTTTACAGGGGGCGAACACTGAAGCTTTCTTT

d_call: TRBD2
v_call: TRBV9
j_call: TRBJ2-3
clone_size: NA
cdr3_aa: CASSESKRGGTDTQYF
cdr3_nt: TGTGCCAGCAGCGAATCCAAGCGGGGGGGCACAGATACGCAGTATTTT

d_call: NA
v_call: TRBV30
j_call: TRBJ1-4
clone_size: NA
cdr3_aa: CAWTETDEKLFF
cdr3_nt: TGTGCCTGGACGGAGACGGATGAAAAACTGTTTTTT

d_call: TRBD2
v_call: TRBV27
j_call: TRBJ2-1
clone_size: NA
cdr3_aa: CASSPGTSGSNEQFF
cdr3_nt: TGTGCCAGCAGTCCAGGGACTAGCGGGAGTAATGAGCAGTTCTTC

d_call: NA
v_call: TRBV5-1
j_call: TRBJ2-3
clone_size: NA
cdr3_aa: CASSFRSSTDTQYF
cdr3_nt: TGCGCCAGCAGCTTTCGGTCTAGCACAGATACGCAGTATTTT